In this sample, the clone carrying this T cell receptor beta chain turned up a few times. Its antigen remains unknown. The sample belongs to a study of T cell repertoires in cytomegalovirus infection. Study-wide background: Signatures in public TCR beta sequences pointed to both CMV infection and matching HLA type.

Germline-derived CDR1 and CDR2 are SGHVS and FQNEAQ. This CDR3 spans 14 amino acids. V dropped 3 bases and J dropped 1 base, with 9 bases sitting between them. General study points: It was HLA-C-restricted CMV-specific TCR beta clonotypes that dominated the response ex vivo. CMV carriers with the relevant HLA were identified by cumulative public TCR beta family frequency.

TCRdb recomputed calls from the reads with MiXCR, one row per CDR3 protein. In the table there are approximately 500,000 distinct CDR3 sequences, approximately 15% of which are singletons. The sequenced sample was CD8+ T cells from PBMCs. This receptor was identified in a human donor in good health (CMV status not recorded). Some clones in this sample may be carry-over from other donors' samples. The rearrangement links TRBV7-8 to TRBJ1-1; D may be TRBD1 (5 bases). The CDR3: CASSFEGPNTEAFF. For the CDR3, the DNA is TGTGCCAGCAGCTTCGAGGGGCCGAACACTGAAGCTTTCTTT.